These 30 T cell receptor beta chains were all obtained from the same sample, sequenced in a study of blood T cells in healthy people across ages. Then a second PCR, running roughly 6 to 11 cycles, was carried out with a sample-barcoded 5' primer and a J-beta primer mix. MiXCR, applied by TCRdb to the 5' RACE reads, yields one record per CDR3 protein. The sample consists of 1,800,000 or so distinct CDR3 sequences, 35% to 50% of them appearing once. Material for sequencing was blood. These receptors originate from a human donor in good health.

This chain joins TRBV4-1 and TRBJ1-2, with D perhaps matching TRBD1 (5 bases). This CDR3 is built from 15 residues. Trimming took 5 bases from V and 7 from J, leaving 20 bases between them. Germline assignment: CDR1 MGHRA and CDR2 YSYEKL. The DNA for the CDR3 is TGCGCCAGCAGCTCCCGAGCGGGGGTGCAGGGTGGCTACACCTTC. Protein product: CASSSRAGVQGGYTF.

V and J are TRBV7-8 and TRBJ2-2; a possible D gene is TRBD2 (7 bases). The CDR3 runs 16 residues. Germline assignment: CDR1 SGHVS and CDR2 FQNEAQ. The germline V and J ends were trimmed by 6 bases and 3 bases, with 17 bases remaining between them. CDR3 loop: CASSTFAGAYTGELFF. The CDR3 DNA is TGTGCCAGCAGTACGTTCGCGGGGGCCTACACCGGGGAGCTGTTTTTT.

This clonotype has ten or more counts. The chain joins TRBV20-1 to TRBJ2-5; tentative D call: TRBD2 (6 bases). Germline-derived CDR1 and CDR2 are DFQATT and SNEGSKA (reference sequence). CDR3 length: 15 amino acids. Trimming took 5 bases from V and 5 from J, leaving 21 bases between them. DNA of the CDR3: TGCAGTGCTGAGGAACTTGGGGGGAGAGTGGAGACCCAGTACTTC. This encodes CSAEELGGRVETQYF.

Many counts were recorded for this clonotype. The chain uses TRBV25-1 and TRBJ1-6, with D possibly matching TRBD1 (5 bases). The CDR3 is 12 residues long. Germline V CDR1 and CDR2: MGHDK, SYGVNS. Trimming removed 8 bases at V and 7 bases at J, with 9 bases between. CDR3 nucleotide sequence: TGTGCCAGCTCACCAGGGAATTCACCCCTCCACTTT. Its protein product is CASSPGNSPLHF.

Of note for this clonotype: A much larger clone lies a single base off, so this may be a read error. The J gene is TRBJ2-5, the V gene TRBV2, with 8 bases aligning to TRBD1. This CDR3 is 15 amino acids long. V was pared by 8 bases and J by 11 bases, with 19 bases of the junction left unmatched. Germline V gene sequence: CDR1 SNHLY, CDR2 FYNNEI. CDR3 nucleotide sequence: TGTGCCAGCTCCGACACCGGGACAGGCAACAATGAGCAGTACTTC. It translates to CASSDTGTGNNEQYF.

The V and J genes are TRBV27 and TRBJ1-2; D might be TRBD1 (6 bases). The CDR3 has 13 amino acids. The germline gives CDR1 MNHEY, CDR2 SMNVEV (reference sequence). V lost 2 bases, J lost 7 bases, and 11 bases lay in between. The CDR3 sequence: CASSLLRGFGYTF. The DNA for the CDR3 is TGTGCCAGCAGTTTACTAAGGGGGTTTGGCTACACCTTC.

With regard to this clonotype: Germline and junction disagree at one end, which may indicate a read error. V and J are TRBV6-1 and TRBJ2-1; TRBD2 agrees at 12 bases. CDR3 length equals 17 residues. Looked up from germline, CDR1 is MNHNS and CDR2 is SASEGT. The CDR3 loop is CASSEVLAGGSYNEQFF. For the CDR3, the DNA is TGTGCCAGCAGCGAAGTACTAGCGGGGGGATCCTACAATGAGCAGTTCTTC.

The chain couples TRBV18 to TRBJ2-1, with TRBD2 as a possible D gene (5 bases). CDR3 length: 14 residues. V gave up 0 bases and J gave up 9 bases, with 12 bases separating them. Germline V gene lookup returns CDR1 KGHSH and CDR2 LQKENI. The CDR3, as DNA: TGTGCCAGCTCACCACCCTACGGTAGCGCTGAGCAGTTCTTC. Translation: CASSPPYGSAEQFF. The full variable domain, completed using reference TRBV18 and TRBJ2-1, is NAGVMQNPRHLVRRRGQEARLRCSPMKGHSHVYWYRQLPEEGLKFMVYLQKENIIDESGMPKERFSAEFPKEGPSILRIQQVVRGDSAAYFCASSPPYGSAEQFFGPGTRLTVL.

This clonotype was recorded a few times. The chain carries TRBV4-3 and TRBJ1-6; D might be TRBD1 (5 bases). Trimming stripped 4 bases from V and 10 bases from J, with 23 bases between. The CDR3 has 17 amino acids. Looked up from germline, CDR1 is LGHNA and CDR2 is YSLEER. CDR3 bases: TGCGCCAGCAGCCCATTGGCGCAGGGAAACTACCAGTCACCCCTCCACTTT. Its translation is CASSPLAQGNYQSPLHF.

The V gene is TRBV7-3, the J gene TRBJ2-4; a possible D gene is TRBD1 (7 bases). CDR1 SGHTA and CDR2 FQGTGA come from the germline V gene. Trimming stripped 2 bases from V and 13 bases from J, with 15 bases between. The CDR3 covers 13 residues. The CDR3 DNA follows: TGTGCCAGCAGCTTACAAGGGGGGACAGTGCAGTACTTC. Its protein product is CASSLQGGTVQYF.

The genes are TRBV29-1 and TRBJ2-7, with D tentatively TRBD1 (7 bases). This CDR3 is 14 amino acids long. From germline, CDR1 is SQVTM and CDR2 ANQGSEA. V shed 2 bases and J shed 4 bases, with 15 bases lying between them. In DNA, the CDR3 is TGCAGCGTTGAAACGGCAGGGGGAGGTTACGAGCAGTACTTC. As protein: CSVETAGGGYEQYF.

This clonotype was recorded at least ten times. J is TRBJ2-1 and V is TRBV6-1, with a possible D match to TRBD1 (6 bases). Between the trimmed V and J ends, which lost 6 bases and 0 bases, there was a span of 24 bases. Per the germline V gene, CDR1 is MNHNS and CDR2 is SASEGT. The CDR3 has 19 amino acids. CDR3 sequence reads: CASRTLEDSLLSSYNEQFF. Here the CDR3 DNA reads TGTGCCAGCAGAACACTGGAGGACAGTCTATTGAGCTCCTACAATGAGCAGTTCTTC.

The rearrangement links TRBV12-3 or TRBV12-4 to TRBJ2-7; maybe TRBD1 (6 bases). The CDR3 runs 14 residues. The ends were cut back, 8 bases at V and 1 base at J, with 15 bases in the middle. Here the CDR3 reads CASRRDMGSYEQYF. In DNA form, the CDR3 reads TGTGCCAGCCGACGGGACATGGGATCCTACGAGCAGTACTTC.

The CDR3 region has the DNA TGCGCCAGCAGCTATATAACAGGGGGATCCGAAAAACTGTTTTTT. Protein sequence: CASSYITGGSEKLFF. The chain joins TRBV5-1 to TRBJ1-4, with 8 bases identical to TRBD1. J gave up 8 bases and V 3 bases, and 9 bases lay outside the gene matches. The CDR3 is 15 amino acids. From germline, CDR1 is SGHRS and CDR2 YFSETQ.

CDR3 in amino acids: CASSDGTSGGYQPPFLSYNEQFF. The CDR3 nucleotides read TGTGCCAGCAGCGACGGGACTAGCGGGGGTTACCAACCGCCTTTTCTCTCCTACAATGAGCAGTTCTTC. The chain links TRBV12-3 or TRBV12-4 to TRBJ2-1; 14 nucleotides align to TRBD2. The CDR3 extends over 23 amino acids. V was pared by 6 bases and J by 0 bases, with 22 bases of the junction left unmatched.

The V call is TRBV4-3, the J call TRBJ1-6; D is undetermined. V lost 2 bases, J lost 7 bases, and 18 bases lay in between. This CDR3 has 17 residues. CDR1 LGHNA and CDR2 YSLEER come from the germline V gene. The CDR3 DNA is TGCGCCAGCAGCCAATTTGGGATTTACATAGCGAATTCACCCCTCCACTTT. The encoded protein is CASSQFGIYIANSPLHF.

The DNA for the CDR3 is TGTGCCAGCAGTTACTCGATCAGGGGGACGGGGCAGTACTTC. This gives the protein CASSYSIRGTGQYF. The rearrangement uses TRBV6-5 and TRBJ2-5, with TRBD1 matching over 7 bases. The CDR3 has 14 amino acids. With V trimmed by 0 bases and J by 11 bases, 9 bases remained unmatched. CDR1 is MNHEY and CDR2 is SVGAGI in the germline V gene.

The V and J genes are TRBV6-2 or TRBV6-3 and TRBJ1-1, with D possibly being TRBD1 (6 bases). The germline V gene encodes CDR1 MNHEY and CDR2 SVGEGT. With 7 bases removed from V and 0 bases from J, the gap between germline ends came to 9 bases. CDR3 length: 13 amino acids. As DNA, the CDR3 is TGTGCCAGCATCGACAGGTTGAACACTGAAGCTTTCTTT. Amino acids: CASIDRLNTEAFF.

This clonotype came up a few times. This rearrangement joins TRBV7-2 to TRBJ2-7; possibly TRBD2 for D (7 bases). This CDR3 region has 14 residues. The V end lost 4 bases, the J end lost 6 bases, and 16 bases lay between the germline ends. The V gene's germline CDR1 is SGHTA and CDR2 FQGNSA. CDR3 in amino acids: CASSSYGGGGEQYF. CDR3 coding DNA: TGTGCCAGCAGCTCCTATGGAGGGGGGGGCGAGCAGTACTTC.

V and J are TRBV7-9 and TRBJ1-1; TRBD1 might be the D (5 bases). V gave up 1 base and J gave up 7 bases, with 10 bases separating them. The CDR3 is made up of 13 amino acids. Germline V CDR1 and CDR2: SEHNR, FQNEAQ (reference sequence). CDR3 amino acids: CASSLDAGSEAFF. CDR3 sequence (DNA): TGTGCCAGCAGCTTAGATGCAGGGAGTGAAGCTTTCTTT.

The rearrangement joins TRBV12-3 or TRBV12-4 to TRBJ1-2; possibly TRBD1 for D (6 bases). The length of the CDR3 is 15 residues. Trimming took 0 bases from V and 1 from J, leaving 9 bases between them. CDR3 sequence: CASSLAGTNNYGYTF. The CDR3 region has the DNA TGTGCCAGCAGTTTAGCCGGGACAAATAACTATGGCTACACCTTC.

J is TRBJ1-2 and V is TRBV20-1, with D uncertain. From germline, CDR1 is DFQATT and CDR2 SNEGSKA (reference sequence). The length of the CDR3 is 12 residues. The ends were cut back, 3 bases at V and 5 bases at J, with 10 bases in the middle. The CDR3 DNA is TGCAGTGCTAGCCAGAGATCATATGGCTACACCTTC. Residues: CSASQRSYGYTF.

Comment on this clonotype: A junction end diverges from the germline sequence, so it may reflect a read error. The V call is TRBV7-2, the J call TRBJ2-3, with 8 bases identical to TRBD2. The CDR3 is 16 residues long. The V gene's germline CDR1 is SGHTA and CDR2 FQGNSA. CDR3 residues: CVSSLGGAGGTDTQYF. CDR3 bases: TGTGTCAGCAGCTTAGGAGGAGCGGGGGGCACAGATACGCAGTATTTT.

The chain links TRBV5-6 to TRBJ2-5; no definite D call. This CDR3 is 14 amino acids long. Looked up from germline, CDR1 is SGHDT and CDR2 is YYEEEE. V lost 2 bases and J lost 0, with 8 bases in between. Here the CDR3 reads CASSFVIDQETQYF. CDR3 sequence (DNA): TGTGCCAGCAGCTTTGTGATCGACCAAGAGACCCAGTACTTC. Variable domain in full (rest from reference TRBV5-6 and TRBJ2-5): DAGVTQSPTHLIKTRGQQVTLRCSPKSGHDTVSWYQQALGQGPQFIFQYYEEEERQRGNFPDRFSGHQFPNYSSELNVNALLLGDSALYLCASSFVIDQETQYFGPGTRLLVL.

In the case of this clonotype: One end of the junction fails to match germline, which may point to a read error. This sequence joins TRBV7-2 and TRBJ1-4; perhaps TRBD1 as D (5 bases). Germline V gene sequence: CDR1 SGHTA, CDR2 FQGNSA. The CDR3 spans 14 residues. CDR3 bases: TGTGCCACCAGCCCGGGACGGTTTAATGAAAAACTGTTTTTT. It codes for CATSPGRFNEKLFF. The whole variable domain, filled in from reference TRBV7-2 and TRBJ1-4, reads GAGVSQSPSNKVTEKGKDVELRCDPISGHTALYWYRQSLGQGLEFLIYFQGNSAPDKSGLPSDRFSAERTGGSVSTLTIQRTQQEDSAVYLCATSPGRFNEKLFFGSGTQLSVL.

This chain connects TRBV12-3 or TRBV12-4 to TRBJ1-1, with D hard to call. The V end lost 5 bases, the J end lost 9 bases, and 16 bases lay between the germline ends. This CDR3 has 13 residues. The CDR3 bases are TGTGCCAGCAGTACGGGAAAACTAGCTCAAGCTTTCTTT. Its translation is CASSTGKLAQAFF.

The rearrangement joins TRBV7-9 to TRBJ2-7, with D unresolved. CDR1 SEHNR and CDR2 FQNEAQ come from the germline V gene (reference sequence). V was trimmed by 5 bases and J by 7 bases, leaving 15 bases between them. The CDR3 consists of 13 residues. The CDR3 loop reads CASSRVGWGEQYF. The DNA of the CDR3 is TGTGCCAGCAGCCGCGTAGGGTGGGGAGAGCAGTACTTC.

The chain combines TRBV25-1 with TRBJ1-2; 9 bases agree with TRBD1. CDR1 and CDR2 from the germline V gene are MGHDK and SYGVNS. V dropped 5 bases and J dropped 4; count of bases not matched to a gene: 8. The CDR3 has 15 residues. CDR3 protein: CASSPGTGNGYGYTF. In nucleotides, the CDR3 is TGTGCCAGCAGTCCAGGGACAGGGAACGGCTATGGCTACACCTTC.

The rearrangement uses TRBV12-3 or TRBV12-4 and TRBJ1-1; D gene unclear. V was pared by 1 base and J by 5 bases, with 11 bases between. This CDR3 region has 14 residues. The CDR3 here is CASSLGWGGTEAFF. CDR3 DNA sequence: TGTGCCAGCAGTTTAGGGTGGGGTGGAACTGAAGCTTTCTTT.

The chain links TRBV9 to TRBJ1-1; D possibly corresponds to TRBD1 (6 bases). V lost 0 bases, J lost 2 bases, and 11 bases lay in between. CDR1 is SGDLS and CDR2 is YYNGEE in the germline V gene. The CDR3 totals 15 residues. This CDR3 is CASSVEGRGNTEAFF. CDR3 bases: TGTGCCAGCAGCGTAGAGGGCAGGGGAAACACTGAAGCTTTCTTT. The variable domain in full, with the rest retrieved from reference TRBV9 and TRBJ1-1, is DSGVTQTPKHLITATGQRVTLRCSPRSGDLSVYWYQQSLDQGLQFLIQYYNGEERAKGNILERFSAQQFPDLHSELNLSSLELGDSALYFCASSVEGRGNTEAFFGQGTRLTVV.